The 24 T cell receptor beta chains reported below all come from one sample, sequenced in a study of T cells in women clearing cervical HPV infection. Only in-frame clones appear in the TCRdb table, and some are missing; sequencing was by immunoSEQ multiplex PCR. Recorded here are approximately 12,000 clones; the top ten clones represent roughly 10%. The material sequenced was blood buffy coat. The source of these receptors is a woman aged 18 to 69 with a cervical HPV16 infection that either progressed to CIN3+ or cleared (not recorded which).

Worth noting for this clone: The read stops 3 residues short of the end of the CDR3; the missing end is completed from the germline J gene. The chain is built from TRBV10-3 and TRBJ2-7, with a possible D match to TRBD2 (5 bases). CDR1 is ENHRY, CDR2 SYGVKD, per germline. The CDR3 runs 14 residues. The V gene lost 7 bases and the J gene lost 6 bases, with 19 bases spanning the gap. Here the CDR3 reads CAITMDSSRGEQYF. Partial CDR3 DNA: TGTGCCATCACTATGGACTCGTCTCGTGGCGAG.

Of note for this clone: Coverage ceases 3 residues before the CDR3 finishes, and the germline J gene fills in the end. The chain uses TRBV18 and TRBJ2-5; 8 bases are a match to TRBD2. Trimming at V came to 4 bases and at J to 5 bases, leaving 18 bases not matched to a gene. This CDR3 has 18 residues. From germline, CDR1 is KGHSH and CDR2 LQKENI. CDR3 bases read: TGTGCCAGCTCACGGATTGATGGAGCGGGGGCCTCCAGGGAGACC. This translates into CASSRIDGAGASRET. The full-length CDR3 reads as CASSRIDGAGASRETQYF.

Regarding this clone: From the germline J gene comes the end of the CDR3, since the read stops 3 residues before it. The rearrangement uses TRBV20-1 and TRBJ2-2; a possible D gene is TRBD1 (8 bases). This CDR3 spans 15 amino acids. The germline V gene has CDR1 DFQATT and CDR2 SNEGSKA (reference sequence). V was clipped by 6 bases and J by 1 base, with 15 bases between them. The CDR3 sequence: CSAESGTGNTGELFF. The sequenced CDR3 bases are TGCAGTGCCGAAAGCGGGACAGGGAACACCGGGGAG.

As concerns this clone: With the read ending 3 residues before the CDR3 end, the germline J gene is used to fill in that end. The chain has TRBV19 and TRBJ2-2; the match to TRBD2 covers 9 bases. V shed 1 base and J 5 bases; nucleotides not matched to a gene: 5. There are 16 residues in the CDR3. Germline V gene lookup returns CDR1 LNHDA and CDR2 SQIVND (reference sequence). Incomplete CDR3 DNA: TGTGCCAGTAGTATAGCCCGTGCGGGGGGGACCGGGGAG. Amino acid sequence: CASSIARAGGTGE. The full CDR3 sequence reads CASSIARAGGTGELFF.

The chain's CDR3 is CASRDREGETQYF. The sequenced part of the CDR3 DNA is TGTGCCAGCCGGGACAGGGAGGGAGAGACG. The chain combines TRBV19 with TRBJ2-3, with TRBD1 matching 9 bases. The CDR3 goes on 3 residues after the read ends, and that part is filled in from the germline J gene. Germline V gene lookup returns CDR1 LNHDA and CDR2 SQIVND (reference sequence). The CDR3 length is 13 residues.

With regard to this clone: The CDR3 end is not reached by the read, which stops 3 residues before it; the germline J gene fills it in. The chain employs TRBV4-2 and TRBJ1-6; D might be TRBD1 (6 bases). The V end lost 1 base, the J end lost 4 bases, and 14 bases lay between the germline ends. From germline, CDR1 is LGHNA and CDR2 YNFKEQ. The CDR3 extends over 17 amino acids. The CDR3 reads CASSQVTAGDYNSPLHF. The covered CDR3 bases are TGTGCCAGCAGCCAAGTGACGGCAGGGGATTATAATTCACCC.

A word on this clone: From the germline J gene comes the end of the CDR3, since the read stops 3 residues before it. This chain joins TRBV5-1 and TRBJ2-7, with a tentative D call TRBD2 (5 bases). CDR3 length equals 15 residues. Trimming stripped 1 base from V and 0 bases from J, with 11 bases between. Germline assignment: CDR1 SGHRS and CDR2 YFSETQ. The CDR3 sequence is CASSLYGELSYEQYF. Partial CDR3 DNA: TGCGCCAGCAGCTTGTACGGGGAACTCTCCTACGAG.

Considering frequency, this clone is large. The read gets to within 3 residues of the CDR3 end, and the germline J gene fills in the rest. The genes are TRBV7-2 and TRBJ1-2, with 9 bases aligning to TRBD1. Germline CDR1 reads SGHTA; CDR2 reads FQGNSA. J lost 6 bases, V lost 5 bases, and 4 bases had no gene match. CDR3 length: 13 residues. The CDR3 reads CASSLGTGNGYTF. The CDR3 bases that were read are TGTGCCAGCAGCCTCGGGACAGGGAATGGC.

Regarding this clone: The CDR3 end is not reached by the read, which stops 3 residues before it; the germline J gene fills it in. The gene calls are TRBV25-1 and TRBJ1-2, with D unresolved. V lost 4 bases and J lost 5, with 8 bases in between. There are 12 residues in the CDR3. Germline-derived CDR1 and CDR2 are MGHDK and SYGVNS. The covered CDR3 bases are TGTGCCAGCAGTGCAGGAGGGTATGGC. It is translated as CASSAGGYG. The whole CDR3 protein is CASSAGGYGYTF.

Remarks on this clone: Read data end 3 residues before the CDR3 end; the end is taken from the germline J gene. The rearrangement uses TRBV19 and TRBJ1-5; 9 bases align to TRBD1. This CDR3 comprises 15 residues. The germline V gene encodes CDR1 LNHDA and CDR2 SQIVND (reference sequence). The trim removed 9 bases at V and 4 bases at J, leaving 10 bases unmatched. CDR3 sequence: CASRGQGLGNQPQHF. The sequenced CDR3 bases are TGTGCCAGCAGGGGACAGGGCCTCGGAAATCAGCCC.

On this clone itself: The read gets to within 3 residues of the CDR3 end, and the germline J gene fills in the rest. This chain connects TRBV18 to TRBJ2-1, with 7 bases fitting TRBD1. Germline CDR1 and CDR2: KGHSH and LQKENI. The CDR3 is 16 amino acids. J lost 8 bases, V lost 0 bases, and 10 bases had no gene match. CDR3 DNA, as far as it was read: TGTGCCAGCTCACCACCGGGAAGGGGGCACGGCGATGAG. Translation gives CASSPPGRGHGDE. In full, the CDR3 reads CASSPPGRGHGDEQFF. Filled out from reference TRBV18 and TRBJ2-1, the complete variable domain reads NAGVMQNPRHLVRRRGQEARLRCSPMKGHSHVYWYRQLPEEGLKFMVYLQKENIIDESGMPKERFSAEFPKEGPSILRIQQVVRGDSAAYFCASSPPGRGHGDEQFFGPGTRLTVL.

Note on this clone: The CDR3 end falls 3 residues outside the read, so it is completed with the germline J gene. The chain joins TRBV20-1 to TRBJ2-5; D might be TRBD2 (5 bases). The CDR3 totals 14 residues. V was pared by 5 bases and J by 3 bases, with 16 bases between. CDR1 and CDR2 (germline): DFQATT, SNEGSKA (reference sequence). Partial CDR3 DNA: TGCAGTGCTCTGGACTGGGCCCGGGAAGAGACC. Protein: CSALDWAREET. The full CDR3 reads CSALDWAREETQYF.

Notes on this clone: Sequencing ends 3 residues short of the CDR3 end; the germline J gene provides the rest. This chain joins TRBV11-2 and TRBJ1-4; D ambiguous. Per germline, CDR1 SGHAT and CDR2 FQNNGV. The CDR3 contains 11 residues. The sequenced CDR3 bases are TGTGCCAGCAGCTTAGGAGGGCAA. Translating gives CASSLGGQ. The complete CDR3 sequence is CASSLGGQLFF.

This CDR3 reads CASGLAVYEQYF. The covered CDR3 bases are TGTGCTAGTGGTTTGGCCGTTTACGAG. The chain is built from TRBV12-5 and TRBJ2-7; D is ambiguous. The read stops 3 residues short of the end of the CDR3; the missing end is completed from the germline J gene. CDR1 and CDR2 from the germline V gene are LGHNT and FRNRAP. Trimming shortened V by 1 base and J by 4 bases, and 5 bases separated the two germline ends. The CDR3 runs to 12 residues.

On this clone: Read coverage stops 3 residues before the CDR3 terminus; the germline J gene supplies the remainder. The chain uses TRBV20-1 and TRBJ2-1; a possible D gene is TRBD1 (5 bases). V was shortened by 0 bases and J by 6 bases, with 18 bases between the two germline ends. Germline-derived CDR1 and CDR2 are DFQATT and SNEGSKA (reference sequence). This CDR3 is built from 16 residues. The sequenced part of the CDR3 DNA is TGCAGTGCTAGAGATCTTACACAGGCTGGACCCAATGAG. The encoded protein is CSARDLTQAGPNE. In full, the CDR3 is CSARDLTQAGPNEQFF.

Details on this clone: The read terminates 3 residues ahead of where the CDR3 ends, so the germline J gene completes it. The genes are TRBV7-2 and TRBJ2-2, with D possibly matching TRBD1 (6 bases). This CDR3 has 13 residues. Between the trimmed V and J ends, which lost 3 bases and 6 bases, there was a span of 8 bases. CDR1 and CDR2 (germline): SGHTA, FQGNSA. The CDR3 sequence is CASSFRGPGELFF. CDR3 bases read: TGTGCCAGCAGCTTCAGGGGTCCCGGGGAG.

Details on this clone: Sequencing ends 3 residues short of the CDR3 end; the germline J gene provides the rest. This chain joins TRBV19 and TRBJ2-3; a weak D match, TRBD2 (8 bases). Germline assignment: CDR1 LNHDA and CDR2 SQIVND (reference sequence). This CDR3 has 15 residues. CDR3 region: CASSPGTAGLETQYF. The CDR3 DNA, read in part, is TGTGCCAGTAGCCCTGGGACAGCGGGACTAGAGACG.

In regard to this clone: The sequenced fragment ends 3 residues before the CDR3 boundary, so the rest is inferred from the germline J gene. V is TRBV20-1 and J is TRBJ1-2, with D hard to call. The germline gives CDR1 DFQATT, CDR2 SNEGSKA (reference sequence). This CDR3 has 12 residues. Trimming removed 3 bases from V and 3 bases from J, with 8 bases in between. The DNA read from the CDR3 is TGCAGTGCTAGCGGTGTTGACTATGGC. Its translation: CSASGVDYG. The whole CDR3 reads CSASGVDYGYTF.

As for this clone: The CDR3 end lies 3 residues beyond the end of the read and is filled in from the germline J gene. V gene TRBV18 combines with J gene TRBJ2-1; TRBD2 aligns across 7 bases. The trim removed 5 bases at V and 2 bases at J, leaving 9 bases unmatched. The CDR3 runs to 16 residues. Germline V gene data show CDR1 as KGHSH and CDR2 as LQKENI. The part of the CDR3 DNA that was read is TGTGCCAGCTCAGACCGGACGGGGGGTACCTACAATGAG. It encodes CASSDRTGGTYNE. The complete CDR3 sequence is CASSDRTGGTYNEQFF. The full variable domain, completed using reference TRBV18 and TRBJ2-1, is NAGVMQNPRHLVRRRGQEARLRCSPMKGHSHVYWYRQLPEEGLKFMVYLQKENIIDESGMPKERFSAEFPKEGPSILRIQQVVRGDSAAYFCASSDRTGGTYNEQFFGPGTRLTVL.

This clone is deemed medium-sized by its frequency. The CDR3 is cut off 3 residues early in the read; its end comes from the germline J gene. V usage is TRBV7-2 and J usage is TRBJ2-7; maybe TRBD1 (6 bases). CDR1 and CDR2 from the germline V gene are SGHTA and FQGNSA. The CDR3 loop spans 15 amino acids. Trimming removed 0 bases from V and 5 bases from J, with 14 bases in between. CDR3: CASSLAAGVGNEQYF. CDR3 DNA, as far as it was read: TGTGCCAGCAGCTTAGCGGCAGGGGTAGGGAACGAG.

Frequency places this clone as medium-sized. The chain's CDR3 is CASSLGQGIYEQYF. The covered CDR3 bases are TGTGCCAGCAGCCTCGGACAGGGGATTTACGAG. The chain uses TRBV27 and TRBJ2-7, with 9 bases matching TRBD1. The CDR3 end falls 3 residues outside the read, so it is completed with the germline J gene. The V segment lost 6 bases and the J segment 4 bases; nucleotides outside the gene matches: 7. The CDR3 totals 14 residues. The V gene's germline CDR1 is MNHEY and CDR2 SMNVEV (reference sequence).

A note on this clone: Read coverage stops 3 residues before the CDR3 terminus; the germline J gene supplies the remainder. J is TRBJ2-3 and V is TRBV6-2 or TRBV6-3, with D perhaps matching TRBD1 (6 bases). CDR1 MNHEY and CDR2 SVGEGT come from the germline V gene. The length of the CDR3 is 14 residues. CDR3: CASSHGLVGQPQYF. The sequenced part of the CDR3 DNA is TGTGCCAGCAGTCACGGACTGGTAGGACAGCCG.

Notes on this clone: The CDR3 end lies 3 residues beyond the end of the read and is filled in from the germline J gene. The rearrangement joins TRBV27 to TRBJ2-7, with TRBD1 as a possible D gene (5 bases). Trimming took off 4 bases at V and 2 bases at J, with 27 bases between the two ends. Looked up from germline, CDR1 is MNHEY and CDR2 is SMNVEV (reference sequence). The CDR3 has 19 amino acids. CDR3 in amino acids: CASSSLVLSQGPIAYEQYF. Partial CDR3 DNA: TGTGCCAGCAGTTCACTTGTCCTCTCCCAGGGTCCTATTGCCTACGAG.

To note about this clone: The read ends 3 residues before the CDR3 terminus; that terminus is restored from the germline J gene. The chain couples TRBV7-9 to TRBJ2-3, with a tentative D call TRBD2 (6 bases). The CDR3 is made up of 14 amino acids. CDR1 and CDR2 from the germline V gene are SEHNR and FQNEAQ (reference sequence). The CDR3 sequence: CASSFPGGGETQYF. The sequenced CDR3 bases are TGTGCCAGCAGCTTTCCCGGGGGTGGAGAGACG.